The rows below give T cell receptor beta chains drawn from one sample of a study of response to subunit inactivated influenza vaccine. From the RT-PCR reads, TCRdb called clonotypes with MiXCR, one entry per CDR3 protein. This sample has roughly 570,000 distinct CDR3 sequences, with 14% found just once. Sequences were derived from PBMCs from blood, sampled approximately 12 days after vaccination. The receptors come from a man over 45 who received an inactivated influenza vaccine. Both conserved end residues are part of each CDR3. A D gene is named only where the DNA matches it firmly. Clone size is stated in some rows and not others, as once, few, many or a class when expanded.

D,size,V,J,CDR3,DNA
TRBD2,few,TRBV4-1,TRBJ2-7,CASSLRAGGAYEQYF,TGCGCCAGCAGCCTCCGAGCGGGGGGGGCCTACGAGCAGTACTTC
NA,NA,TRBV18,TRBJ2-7,CASSAPGSPYEQYF,TGTGCCAGCTCTGCCCCAGGGAGTCCCTACGAGCAGTACTTC
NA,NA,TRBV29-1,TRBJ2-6,CSVSETLPLSGANVLTF,TGCAGCGTTAGCGAGACCCTCCCTCTCTCTGGGGCCAACGTCCTGACTTTC
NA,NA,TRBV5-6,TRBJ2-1,CASSFLLGGELYNEQFF,TGTGCCAGCAGCTTCCTACTAGGTGGGGAGCTTTACAATGAGCAGTTCTTC
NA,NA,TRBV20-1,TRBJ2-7,CSARDMGGDSPYEQYF,TGCAGTGCTAGAGATATGGGGGGAGACTCCCCATACGAGCAGTACTTC
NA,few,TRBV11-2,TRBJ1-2,CASSLQESSFGYTF,TGTGCCAGCAGCTTACAGGAATCGTCGTTTGGCTACACCTTC
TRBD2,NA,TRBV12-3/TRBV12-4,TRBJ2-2,CATGGSGELFF,TGTGCCACCGGGGGGTCCGGGGAGCTGTTTTTT
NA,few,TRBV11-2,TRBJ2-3,CATWEGGDTQYF,TGTGCCACCTGGGAGGGGGGGGATACGCAGTATTTT
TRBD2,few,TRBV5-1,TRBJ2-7,CASSWTPGGLNSEQYF,TGCGCCAGCAGCTGGACCCCGGGGGGGCTAAATTCCGAGCAGTACTTC
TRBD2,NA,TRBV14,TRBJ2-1,CASSPRLTSGPYNEQFF,TGTGCCAGCAGCCCCCGGCTAACTAGCGGACCGTACAATGAGCAGTTCTTC
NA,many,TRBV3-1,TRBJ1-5,CASSKGFQPQHF,TGTGCCAGCAGCAAAGGGTTTCAGCCCCAGCATTTT
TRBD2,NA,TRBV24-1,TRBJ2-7,CATSETSSGIYEQYF,TGTGCCACCAGTGAGACTTCTAGCGGGATCTACGAGCAGTACTTC
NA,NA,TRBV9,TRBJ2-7,CASSPQAGRGGEQYF,TGTGCCAGCAGTCCTCAAGCGGGTAGAGGGGGCGAGCAGTACTTC
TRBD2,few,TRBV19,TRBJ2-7,CASSPGLAETYEQYF,TGTGCCAGTAGTCCGGGACTAGCGGAAACCTACGAGCAGTACTTC
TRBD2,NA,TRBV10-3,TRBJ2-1,CAISRGLAGVDEQFF,TGTGCCATCAGCCGCGGGCTAGCGGGAGTCGATGAGCAGTTCTTC
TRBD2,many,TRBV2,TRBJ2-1,CASMEREFSYNEQFF,TGTGCCAGCATGGAGCGGGAGTTCTCCTACAATGAGCAGTTCTTC
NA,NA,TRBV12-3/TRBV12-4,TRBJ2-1,CASRPGHSYNEQFF,TGTGCCAGCAGGCCGGGACACTCCTACAATGAGCAGTTCTTC
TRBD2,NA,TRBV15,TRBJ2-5,CATSLGGVKEETQYF,TGTGCCACCAGCCTTGGGGGGGTCAAGGAAGAGACCCAGTACTTC
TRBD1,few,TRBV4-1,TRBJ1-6,CASSHRRQGAPNNSPLHF,TGCGCCAGCAGCCACCGCAGACAGGGGGCGCCGAACAATTCACCCCTCCACTTT
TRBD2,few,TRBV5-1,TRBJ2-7,CASSWASGLYEQYF,TGCGCCAGCAGTTGGGCTAGCGGACTCTACGAGCAGTACTTC
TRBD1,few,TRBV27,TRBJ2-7,CASSLLAGQGLSYEQYF,TGTGCCAGCAGTTTATTGGCGGGACAGGGACTCTCCTACGAGCAGTACTTC
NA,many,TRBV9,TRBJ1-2,CASSVDHPNYGYTF,TGTGCCAGCAGCGTAGACCACCCTAACTATGGCTACACCTTC
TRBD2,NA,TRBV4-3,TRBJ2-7,CASSQAAGAGSPREQYF,TGCGCCAGCAGCCAAGCTGCGGGAGCCGGCAGCCCTCGGGAGCAGTACTTC
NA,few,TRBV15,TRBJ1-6,CATSRDRQGSPLYF,TGTGCCACCAGCAGAGATCGTCAGGGTTCACCCCTCTACTTT
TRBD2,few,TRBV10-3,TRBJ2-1,CATKAGGPYNEQFF,TGTGCCACTAAGGCGGGAGGTCCGTACAATGAGCAGTTCTTC
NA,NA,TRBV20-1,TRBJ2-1,CSATGLSSYNEQFF,TGCAGTGCTACCGGACTAAGCTCCTACAATGAGCAGTTCTTC
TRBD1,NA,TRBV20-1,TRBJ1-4,CSAGTGGFEKLFF,TGCAGTGCTGGGACAGGGGGTTTTGAAAAACTGTTTTTT
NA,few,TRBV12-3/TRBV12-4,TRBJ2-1,CASSLGRWEQFF,TGTGCCAGCAGTTTAGGGCGATGGGAGCAGTTCTTC
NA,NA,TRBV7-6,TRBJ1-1,CASTSLEGAEAFF,TGTGCCAGCACCTCCTTGGAGGGAGCTGAAGCTTTCTTT
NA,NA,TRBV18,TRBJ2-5,CASSRRDGQETQYF,TGTGCCAGCTCACGTAGGGACGGCCAAGAGACCCAGTACTTC
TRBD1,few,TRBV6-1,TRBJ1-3,CASRLQGAGGNTIYF,TGTGCCAGCAGACTACAGGGGGCAGGTGGAAACACCATATATTTT
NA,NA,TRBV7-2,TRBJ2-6,CASSLSRGPSGANVLTF,TGTGCCAGCAGCTTATCCAGGGGACCGTCTGGGGCCAACGTCCTGACTTTC
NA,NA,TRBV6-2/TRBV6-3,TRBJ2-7,CASTLEYNYEQYF,TGTGCCAGCACCCTTGAGTATAACTACGAGCAGTACTTC
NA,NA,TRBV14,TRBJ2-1,CASSQVIDTEQFF,TGTGCCAGCAGCCAAGTCATCGACACCGAGCAGTTCTTC
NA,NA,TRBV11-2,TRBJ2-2,CASSLRDTGTTGELFF,TGTGCCAGCAGCTTACGAGACACAGGGACCACCGGGGAGCTGTTTTTT
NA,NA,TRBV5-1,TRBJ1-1,CASSLLKSLGDTEAFF,TGCGCCAGCAGCTTGCTCAAGTCTCTAGGGGACACTGAAGCTTTCTTT
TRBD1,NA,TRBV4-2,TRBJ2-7,CASSQGTGNHEQYF,TGTGCCAGCAGCCAGGGGACAGGGAACCACGAGCAGTACTTC